This T cell receptor beta chain was captured by sequencing in a study of blood T cell repertoires in COVID-19 (TCRdb year 2020). Notes on the research overall: Samples covering the acute and convalescent phases of COVID-19 were provided by collaborators in the United States, Italy and Spain. The material from the prospective study consisted of cDNA or gDNA derived from T cells, B-cell-depleted T cells, or PBMCs. The dataset comprised deeply sampled blood TCRbeta repertoires from subjects exposed to, actively infected with, or recovered from COVID-19. The repertoires were released in a freely available public database meant as a resource for research on the immune response to SARS-CoV-2. The samples were drawn from two sources: the first 160 participants of the ongoing ImmuneRACE study, and some 1,300 subjects contributed by 6 global collaborators. The sample metadata nearly always contained a de-identified subject ID, COVID-19 status, age in years and sex. Where available, HLA class I and class II types were obtained from metadata supplied by the sample provider rather than from assay-based typing.

The paper's findings and limits, for the study overall: The amount of clinical and demographic metadata varied by source and participant and was provided uncurated.

A distance of 7 bases separates the germline ends of V and J, which lose 6 bases and 1 base respectively. According to the germline V gene, CDR1 reads SNHLY and CDR2 reads FYNNEI. The CDR3 sequence holds 14 residues, the cysteine and phenylalanine included. Solely the CDR3 DNA is kept, with 42 bases framed from the first base. A remark on this clone: No cognate antigen has been identified for it. The sample holds no much larger clone one base away, and base qualities are not on file.

Enrolling through a virtual design, the prospective study's participants ranged in age from roughly 18 to 95 years and lived across roughly 24 United States geographic areas. In the prospective study, participants were assigned to cohorts based on the clinical history participants reported in a screening survey and a study questionnaire. Recovered participants in ImmuneRACE Cohort 3 were defined by two consecutive negative NP/OP PCR tests, clearance by a healthcare professional, or resolution of symptoms. In the prospective study, mobile phlebotomists collected whole blood, serum and a nasopharyngeal or oropharyngeal swab from each participant. Participants in the prospective study had the option to provide additional blood draws and questionnaires over a 2-month period. Before DNA extraction, blood samples from the prospective study were shipped at room temperature or frozen. TCRbeta CDR3 regions were amplified from genomic DNA using the immunoSEQ Assay, a bias-controlled multiplex PCR. For the original study's pipeline: The number of nucleated cells in each sample was estimated by amplification of reference gene primers within the assay. Sequence reads were collapsed and filtered to measure the absolute abundance of every unique TCRbeta CDR3 rearrangement. For each sample, productive Simpson clonality was calculated by taking the square root of Simpson's diversity index across productive rearrangements. In TCRdb, the immuneACCESS table is reduced to in-frame sequences with V and J assigned. These tables do not hold every clone; where another copy was compared, an unresolved V gene accounts for under half, and the others remain unexplained. The D gene and trimming were derived from the DNA, and the V and J assignments and clone size from that table. The sample profile shows some 490,000 clones; about 88% of them were found once. More than 7.5% of the sample goes to the ten largest clones.

The origin of this receptor is a woman aged 60 to 75 who had recovered from COVID-19. The sequence joins TRBV2 to TRBJ1-6, with the D gene not confidently named. Sequenced sample: PBMCs or T cells enriched from blood (not recorded which). The sequenced DNA is TGTGCCAGCAGGGCAGGATCCTATAATTCACCCCTCCACTTT. This gives the protein CASRAGSYNSPLHF.